Below, 23 T cell receptor beta chains from the same sample are listed, as sequenced in a study of cytomegalovirus exposure and HLA in healthy donors. Amplification used 60 Vbeta primers and 13 Jbeta primers. Method: immunoSEQ multiplex PCR; TCRdb's copy keeps in-frame clones and lacks some. The sample consists of under 200,000 clones, about 80% of them appearing once. The sequenced sample consisted of PBMCs. The receptors originated from a woman aged 25 to 39 in good health and CMV-seropositive.

The chain links TRBV9 to TRBJ2-5, with D possibly being TRBD2 (7 bases). CDR1 is SGDLS, CDR2 YYNGEE, per germline. Trimming stripped 0 bases from V and 4 bases from J, with 13 bases between. This CDR3 has 15 residues. In DNA form, the CDR3 reads TGTGCCAGCAGCGTAGCCGGGGGGCAGGGAGAGACCCAGTACTTC. This translates into CASSVAGGQGETQYF.

The CDR3 reads CSVVVAGATDTQYF. The CDR3 DNA reads TGCAGCGTTGTGGTGGCGGGGGCCACAGATACGCAGTATTTT. The V gene is TRBV29-1, the J gene TRBJ2-3, with D tentatively TRBD2 (7 bases). V lost 4 bases to trimming and J lost 2 bases, with 13 bases between them. This CDR3 contains 14 residues. From germline, CDR1 is SQVTM and CDR2 ANQGSEA.

This clone has more than one count but fewer than ten. The rearrangement uses TRBV7-9 and TRBJ1-1; 7 bases match TRBD1. Germline CDR1 reads SEHNR; CDR2 reads FQNEAQ (reference sequence). The J segment lost 1 base and the V segment lost 5 bases, leaving 7 bases of the junction unmatched. The CDR3 length is 15 residues. The chain's CDR3 is CASSQQGYSNTEAFF. CDR3 nucleotides: TGTGCCAGCAGCCAACAGGGGTACTCGAACACTGAAGCTTTCTTT.

The chain links TRBV10-2 to TRBJ2-7, with TRBD1 identical over 9 bases. From germline, CDR1 is WSHSY and CDR2 SAAADI. Losses at the gene ends were 6 bases for V and 5 bases for J; bases not matched to a gene: 14. The CDR3 covers 16 residues. CDR3 sequence: CASRDTSGTGPDEQYF. Written as DNA, the CDR3 is TGCGCCAGCAGAGACACCTCCGGGACAGGGCCTGACGAGCAGTACTTC.

The chain has TRBV5-1 and TRBJ2-5; 7 bases fit TRBD1. The CDR3 is 13 residues long. V lost 4 bases and J lost 4; bases outside the gene matches: 4. Germline CDR1 reads SGHRS; CDR2 reads YFSETQ. The CDR3, as DNA: TGCGCCAGCAGCCGGGACAGTATAGAGACCCAGTACTTC. As protein: CASSRDSIETQYF.

The V call is TRBV5-1, the J call TRBJ2-3; 12 bases are a match to TRBD1. With 4 bases clipped from V and 3 bases from J, the junction kept 9 bases outside the gene matches. The CDR3 runs 17 residues. Germline loops: CDR1 SGHRS, CDR2 YFSETQ. The CDR3 reads CASSPIGTGGATDTQYF. The CDR3 DNA is TGCGCCAGCAGCCCAATCGGGACAGGGGGCGCGACAGATACGCAGTATTTT.

V usage is TRBV10-3 and J usage is TRBJ2-1; 10 nucleotides align to TRBD2. J lost 2 bases, V lost 5 bases, and 15 bases had no gene match. The CDR3 is 19 amino acids. Per the germline V gene, CDR1 is ENHRY and CDR2 is SYGVKD. The CDR3 reads CAISSIVWAGLAAYNEQFF. The CDR3 DNA reads as TGTGCCATCAGTTCTATAGTCTGGGCCGGACTAGCGGCCTACAATGAGCAGTTCTTC.

V is TRBV27 and J is TRBJ2-3; D is unclear. Trimming removed 6 bases at V and 0 bases at J, with 22 bases between. The CDR3 runs to 18 residues. The germline CDR1 and CDR2 sequences are MNHEY and SMNVEV (reference sequence). The CDR3 protein is CASRARPIRVTSTDTQYF. CDR3 DNA: TGTGCCAGCAGGGCACGGCCGATCAGAGTGACTAGCACAGATACGCAGTATTTT.

This clone is a singleton in its sample. The chain couples TRBV5-1 to TRBJ2-7; 8 nucleotides align to TRBD1. The CDR3 runs to 15 residues. Germline-derived CDR1 and CDR2 are SGHRS and YFSETQ. The J segment lost 2 bases and the V segment lost 3 bases, leaving 7 bases of the junction unmatched. This chain's CDR3 is CASSWGQGATYEQYF. The CDR3, as DNA: TGCGCCAGCAGCTGGGGGCAGGGGGCTACCTACGAGCAGTACTTC. Looking up the rest from reference TRBV5-1 and TRBJ2-7 gives the full variable domain: KAGVTQTPRYLIKTRGQQVTLSCSPISGHRSVSWYQQTPGQGLQFLFEYFSETQRNKGNFPGRFSGRQFSNSRSEMNVSTLELGDSALYLCASSWGQGATYEQYFGPGTRLTVT.

This chain uses TRBV5-4 with TRBJ2-2, with D perhaps TRBD1 (5 bases). The CDR3 consists of 17 residues. V was pared by 0 bases and J by 3 bases, with 15 bases between. Germline assignment: CDR1 SGHNT and CDR2 YYREEE (reference sequence). CDR3: CASSLVVGLGYTGELFF. Written as DNA, the CDR3 is TGTGCCAGCAGCTTGGTCGTGGGGCTCGGGTACACCGGGGAGCTGTTTTTT. The full variable domain, in which reference TRBV5-4 and TRBJ2-2 provide the parts outside the CDR3, is ETGVTQSPTHLIKTRGQQVTLRCSSQSGHNTVSWYQQALGQGPQFIFQYYREEENGRGNFPPRFSGLQFPNYSSELNVNALELDDSALYLCASSLVVGLGYTGELFFGEGSRLTVL.

The chain joins TRBV11-3 to TRBJ2-1; 8 positions match TRBD2. The CDR3 runs 16 residues. Germline assignment: CDR1 SGHNT and CDR2 YENEEA. V was pared by 8 bases and J by 0 bases, with 9 bases of the junction left unmatched. Written as DNA, the CDR3 is TGTGCCAGCCTGGGCCTGAGCGGGAGCTCCTACAATGAGCAGTTCTTC. Its protein is CASLGLSGSSYNEQFF.

The rearrangement joins TRBV5-4 to TRBJ2-7; tentative D call: TRBD2 (6 bases). The CDR3 spans 15 residues. Germline values: CDR1 SGHNT, CDR2 YYREEE (reference sequence). V dropped 4 bases and J dropped 4 bases, with 18 bases sitting between them. The CDR3 DNA follows: TGTGCCAGCAGCCCGGTACTGTCCGGGGGTTACGAGCAGTACTTC. Protein sequence: CASSPVLSGGYEQYF. The whole variable domain, filled in from reference TRBV5-4 and TRBJ2-7, reads ETGVTQSPTHLIKTRGQQVTLRCSSQSGHNTVSWYQQALGQGPQFIFQYYREEENGRGNFPPRFSGLQFPNYSSELNVNALELDDSALYLCASSPVLSGGYEQYFGPGTRLTVT.

The chain carries TRBV7-6 and TRBJ1-6; 7 positions match TRBD1. Per germline, CDR1 SGHVS and CDR2 FNYEAQ. The CDR3 spans 14 residues. V shed 3 bases, J shed 5 bases, and the junction held 1 base outside the gene matches. The CDR3 region is CASSFDRDNSPLHF. CDR3 nucleotides: TGTGCCAGCAGCTTTGACAGGGATAATTCACCCCTCCACTTT.

V is TRBV11-2 and J is TRBJ1-2; TRBD1 aligns across 9 bases. The junction had 9 bases not matched to a gene; V was cut back by 1 base and J by 6 bases. The CDR3 is made up of 16 amino acids. CDR1 and CDR2 (germline): SGHAT, FQNNGV. CDR3 sequence: CASSLGGDRVPNGYTF. The DNA for the CDR3 is TGTGCCAGCAGCTTAGGCGGGGACAGGGTGCCCAATGGCTACACCTTC.

This chain uses TRBV7-2 with TRBJ2-1; 9 bases match TRBD1. The CDR3 consists of 15 residues. Unmatched junction bases numbered 4, after V lost 4 bases and J lost 3 bases. Germline CDR1 is SGHTA and CDR2 is FQGNSA. The CDR3 loop reads CASSSRQGDYNEQFF. Written as DNA, the CDR3 is TGTGCCAGCAGCTCCCGACAGGGGGACTACAATGAGCAGTTCTTC.

This chain joins TRBV5-6 and TRBJ1-4; 9 nucleotides line up with TRBD1. V shed 4 bases, J shed 4 bases, and the junction held 5 bases outside the gene matches. This CDR3 contains 15 residues. Germline loops: CDR1 SGHDT, CDR2 YYEEEE. The CDR3 DNA follows: TGTGCCAGCAGCGGGACAGGGATGTATAATGAAAAACTGTTTTTT. This gives the protein CASSGTGMYNEKLFF.

In this sample, this clone turned up once. V gene TRBV6-5 combines with J gene TRBJ2-1; D ambiguous. Germline values: CDR1 MNHEY, CDR2 SVGAGI. The CDR3 is made up of 11 amino acids. Trimming shortened V by 2 bases and J by 11 bases, and 7 bases separated the two germline ends. In nucleotides, the CDR3 is TGTGCCAGCAGTTACCACAGCAAGCAGTTCTTC. It encodes CASSYHSKQFF.

The chain is built from TRBV5-4 and TRBJ2-5; 12 bases match TRBD1. The CDR3 consists of 16 residues. The germline gives CDR1 SGHNT, CDR2 YYREEE (reference sequence). The J segment lost 5 bases and the V segment lost 2 bases, leaving 7 bases of the junction unmatched. The CDR3 sequence is CASSFHRDRGLETQYF. CDR3 coding DNA: TGTGCCAGCAGCTTTCACCGGGACAGGGGGCTTGAGACCCAGTACTTC. Full variable domain (outside the CDR3, taken from reference TRBV5-4 and TRBJ2-5): ETGVTQSPTHLIKTRGQQVTLRCSSQSGHNTVSWYQQALGQGPQFIFQYYREEENGRGNFPPRFSGLQFPNYSSELNVNALELDDSALYLCASSFHRDRGLETQYFGPGTRLLVL.

This clone was recorded once. The chain combines TRBV9 with TRBJ2-1; no firm D call. Trimming shortened V by 5 bases and J by 3 bases, and 6 bases separated the two germline ends. Germline V gene data show CDR1 as SGDLS and CDR2 as YYNGEE. This CDR3 is built from 12 residues. CDR3 sequence (DNA): TGTGCCAGCAGTCCTAGCTACAATGAGCAGTTCTTC. This gives the protein CASSPSYNEQFF.

A few counts support this clone. The V gene is TRBV29-1, the J gene TRBJ1-1, with 8 bases that match TRBD1. CDR1 and CDR2 from the germline V gene are SQVTM and ANQGSEA. V trimming: 3 bases; J trimming: 8 bases; junction bases outside the gene matches: 8. The CDR3 has 13 amino acids. The CDR3 sequence is CSVDGTGTPEAFF. Written as DNA, the CDR3 is TGCAGCGTTGACGGGACAGGTACTCCCGAAGCTTTCTTT.

The rearrangement joins TRBV5-1 to TRBJ2-6; a possible D gene is TRBD1 (6 bases). CDR3 length equals 16 residues. CDR1 and CDR2 from the germline V gene are SGHRS and YFSETQ. The germline V and J ends were trimmed by 5 bases and 1 base, with 13 bases remaining between them. In nucleotides, the CDR3 is TGCGCCAGCAGGGAACCTACAGGGTCTGGGGCCAACGTCCTGACTTTC. Residues: CASREPTGSGANVLTF.

V gene TRBV5-1 combines with J gene TRBJ2-3; 7 bases agree with TRBD1. With V trimmed by 3 bases and J by 4 bases, 11 bases remained unmatched. CDR1 is SGHRS, CDR2 YFSETQ, per germline. This CDR3 has 16 residues. The DNA of the CDR3 is TGCGCCAGCAGCTCTGACAGGGCGAGCGGTGCAGATACGCAGTATTTT. Translation gives CASSSDRASGADTQYF.

With respect to this clone: The sample has other DNA sequences that encode this CDR3 too. V is TRBV6-5 and J is TRBJ2-7; 7 positions match TRBD1. V gave up 4 bases and J gave up 1 base; unmatched junction bases: 4. Germline V gives CDR1 MNHEY, CDR2 SVGAGI. The CDR3 is made up of 14 amino acids. DNA of the CDR3: TGTGCCAGCAGTTCCCGGACAGGTTCCTACGAGCAGTACTTC. It specifies CASSSRTGSYEQYF.